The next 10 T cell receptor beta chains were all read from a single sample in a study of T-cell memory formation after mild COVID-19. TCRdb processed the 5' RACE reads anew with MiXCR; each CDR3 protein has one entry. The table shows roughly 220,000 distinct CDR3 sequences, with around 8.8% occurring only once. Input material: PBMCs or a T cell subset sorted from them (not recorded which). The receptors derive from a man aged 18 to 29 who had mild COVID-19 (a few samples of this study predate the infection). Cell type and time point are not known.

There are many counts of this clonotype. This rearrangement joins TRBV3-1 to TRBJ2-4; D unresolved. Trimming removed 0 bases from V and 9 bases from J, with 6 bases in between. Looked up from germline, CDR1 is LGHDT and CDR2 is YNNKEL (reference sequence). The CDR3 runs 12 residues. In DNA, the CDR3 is TGTGCCAGCAGCCAAGATTCTGGCATTCAGTACTTC. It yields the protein CASSQDSGIQYF.

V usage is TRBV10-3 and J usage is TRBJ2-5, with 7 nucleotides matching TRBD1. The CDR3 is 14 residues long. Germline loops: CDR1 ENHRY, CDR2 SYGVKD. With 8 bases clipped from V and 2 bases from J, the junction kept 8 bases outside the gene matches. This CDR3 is CAISQGRGQETQYF. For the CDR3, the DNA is TGTGCCATCTCCCAGGGCAGGGGGCAAGAGACCCAGTACTTC.

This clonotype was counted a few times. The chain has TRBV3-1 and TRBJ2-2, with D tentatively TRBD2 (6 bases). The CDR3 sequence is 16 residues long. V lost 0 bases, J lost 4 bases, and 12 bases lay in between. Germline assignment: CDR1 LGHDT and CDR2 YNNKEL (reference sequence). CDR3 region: CASSQEPTSRTGELFF. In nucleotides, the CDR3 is TGTGCCAGCAGCCAAGAGCCTACTAGCCGCACCGGGGAGCTGTTTTTT.

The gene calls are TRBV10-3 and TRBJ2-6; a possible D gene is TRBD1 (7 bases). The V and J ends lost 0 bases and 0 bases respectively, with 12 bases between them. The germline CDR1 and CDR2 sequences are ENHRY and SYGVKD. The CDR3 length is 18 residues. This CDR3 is CAISESEGANSGANVLTF. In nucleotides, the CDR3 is TGTGCCATCAGTGAGTCGGAGGGGGCGAACTCTGGGGCCAACGTCCTGACTTTC.

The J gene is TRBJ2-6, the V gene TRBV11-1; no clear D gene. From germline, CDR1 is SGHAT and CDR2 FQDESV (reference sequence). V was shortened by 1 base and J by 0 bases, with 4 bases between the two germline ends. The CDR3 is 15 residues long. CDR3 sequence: CASSLDLSGANVLTF. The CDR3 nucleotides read TGTGCCAGCAGCTTAGACCTCTCTGGGGCCAACGTCCTGACTTTC.

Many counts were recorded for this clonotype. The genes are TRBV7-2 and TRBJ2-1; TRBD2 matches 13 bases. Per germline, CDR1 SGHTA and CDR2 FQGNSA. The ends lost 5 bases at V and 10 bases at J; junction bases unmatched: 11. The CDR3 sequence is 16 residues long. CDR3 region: CASSADRLAGGREQFF. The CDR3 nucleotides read TGTGCCAGCAGCGCCGACCGACTAGCGGGGGGAAGGGAGCAGTTCTTC.

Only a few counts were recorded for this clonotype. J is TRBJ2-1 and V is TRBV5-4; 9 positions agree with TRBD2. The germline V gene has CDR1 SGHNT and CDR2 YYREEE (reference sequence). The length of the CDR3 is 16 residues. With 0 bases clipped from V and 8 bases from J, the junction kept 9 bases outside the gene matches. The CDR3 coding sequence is TGTGCCAGCAGCTTGGTCCTAGCGGGGAAGGGGGATGAGCAGTTCTTC. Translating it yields CASSLVLAGKGDEQFF.

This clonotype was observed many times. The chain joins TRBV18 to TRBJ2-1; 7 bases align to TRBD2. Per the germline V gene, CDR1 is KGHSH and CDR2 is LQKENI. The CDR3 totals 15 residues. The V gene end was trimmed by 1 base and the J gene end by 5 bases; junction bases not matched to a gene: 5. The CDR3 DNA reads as TGTGCCAGCTCACCACTGACTAGCCCCAACAATGAGCAGTTCTTC. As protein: CASSPLTSPNNEQFF. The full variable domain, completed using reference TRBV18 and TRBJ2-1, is NAGVMQNPRHLVRRRGQEARLRCSPMKGHSHVYWYRQLPEEGLKFMVYLQKENIIDESGMPKERFSAEFPKEGPSILRIQQVVRGDSAAYFCASSPLTSPNNEQFFGPGTRLTVL.

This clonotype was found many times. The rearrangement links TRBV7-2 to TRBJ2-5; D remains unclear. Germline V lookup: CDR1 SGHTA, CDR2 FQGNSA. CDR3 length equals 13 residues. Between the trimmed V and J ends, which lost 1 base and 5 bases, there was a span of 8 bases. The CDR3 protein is CASSLGWRETQYF. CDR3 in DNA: TGTGCCAGCAGCTTAGGGTGGCGGGAGACCCAGTACTTC.

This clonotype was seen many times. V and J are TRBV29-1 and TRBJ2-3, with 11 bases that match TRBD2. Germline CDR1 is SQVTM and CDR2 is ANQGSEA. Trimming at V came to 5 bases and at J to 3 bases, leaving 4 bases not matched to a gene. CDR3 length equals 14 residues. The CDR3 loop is CSVKLAGGTDTQYF. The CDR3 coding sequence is TGCAGCGTTAAGCTAGCGGGGGGTACAGATACGCAGTATTTT.